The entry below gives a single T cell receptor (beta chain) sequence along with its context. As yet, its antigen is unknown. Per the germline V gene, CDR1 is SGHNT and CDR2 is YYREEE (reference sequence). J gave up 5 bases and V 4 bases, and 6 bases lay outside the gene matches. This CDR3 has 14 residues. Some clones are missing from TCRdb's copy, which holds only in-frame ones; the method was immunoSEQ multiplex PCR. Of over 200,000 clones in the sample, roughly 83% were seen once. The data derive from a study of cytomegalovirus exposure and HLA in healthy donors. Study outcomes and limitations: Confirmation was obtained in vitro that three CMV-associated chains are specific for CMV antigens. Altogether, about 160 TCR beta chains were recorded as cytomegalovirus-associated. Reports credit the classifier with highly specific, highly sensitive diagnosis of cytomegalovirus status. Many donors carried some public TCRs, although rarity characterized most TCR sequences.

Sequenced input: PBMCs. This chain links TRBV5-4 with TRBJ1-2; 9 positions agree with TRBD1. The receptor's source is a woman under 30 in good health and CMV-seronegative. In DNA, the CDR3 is TGTGCCAGCAGCAGCCGGACAGGGGAGTATGGCTACACCTTC. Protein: CASSSRTGEYGYTF.